Below, 10 T cell receptor beta chains from the same sample are listed, as sequenced in a study of cytomegalovirus exposure and HLA in healthy donors. This PCR relied on a set of 60 Vbeta primers and 13 Jbeta primers. Libraries were prepared by immunoSEQ multiplex PCR; TCRdb keeps only in-frame clonotypes and omits some of them. The sample records a few hundred thousand clones, about nine tenths being singletons. Sequenced input: PBMCs. All receptors derive from a girl aged 2 to 9 in good health and CMV-seronegative.

J is TRBJ1-6 and V is TRBV30; 11 nucleotides line up with TRBD1. Germline trimming cut 3 bases from V and 7 bases from J; bases unmatched to any gene: 5. The germline V gene has CDR1 GTSNPN and CDR2 SVGIG (reference sequence). The CDR3 is 15 residues long. CDR3 sequence (DNA): TGTGCCTGGAGGCACCGGGACAGGGGGAATTCACCCCTCCACTTT. Translated, it gives CAWRHRDRGNSPLHF. The full variable domain, its missing parts supplied by reference TRBV30 and TRBJ1-6, is SQTIHQWPATLVQPVGSPLSLECTVEGTSNPNLYWYRQAAGRGLQLLFYSVGIGQISSEVPQNLSASRPQDRQFILSSKKLLLSDSGFYLCAWRHRDRGNSPLHFGNGTRLTVT.

The chain has TRBV19 and TRBJ1-3, with 9 bases fitting TRBD1. The V and J ends lost 7 bases and 0 bases, in that order; junction bases with no gene match: 10. The V gene's germline CDR1 is LNHDA and CDR2 SQIVND (reference sequence). CDR3 length: 17 amino acids. The CDR3 nucleotides are TGTGCCAGTACTCACGGGACAGGGAAGAGCTCTGGAAACACCATATATTTT. This translates into CASTHGTGKSSGNTIYF.

Concerning this clone itself: The sample has other DNA sequences that encode this CDR3 too. The gene calls are TRBV13 and TRBJ2-1; 11 nucleotides agree with TRBD2. V shed 0 bases and J 4 bases; nucleotides not matched to a gene: 2. The CDR3 has 16 amino acids. Germline-derived CDR1 and CDR2 are PRHDT and FYEKMQ (reference sequence). CDR3 nucleotides: TGTGCCAGCAGCTTAGGCCTAGCGGGAGGTTACAATGAGCAGTTCTTC. This encodes CASSLGLAGGYNEQFF.

Written as DNA, the CDR3 is TGTGCCAGCAGCCTAACTAGCGGACGCACAGATACGCAGTATTTT. It yields the protein CASSLTSGRTDTQYF. The chain is built from TRBV7-2 and TRBJ2-3; 8 positions agree with TRBD2. The CDR3 length is 15 residues. With V trimmed by 5 bases and J by 1 base, 5 bases remained unmatched. Per germline, CDR1 SGHTA and CDR2 FQGNSA.

Comments on this clone: At one boundary the junction diverges from the germline segment, which might be a read error. J is TRBJ2-7 and V is TRBV7-7; TRBD1 matches at 7 bases. Germline CDR1 is SSHAT and CDR2 is FNYEAQ (reference sequence). The CDR3 spans 13 residues. CDR3 bases: TGTGCTAGCAGCTCAGACAGGGCCCGTGAGCAGTACTTC. Amino acids: CASSSDRAREQYF.

This chain links TRBV21-1 with TRBJ1-3. TRBV21-1 is described as a pseudogene. The CDR3 sequence is 14 residues long. CDR3 nucleotide sequence: TGTGCCAGCATCACGAGTGAATCTGGAAACACCATATATTTT. Protein: CASITSESGNTIYF.

Comment on this clone: One end of the junction does not line up with germline, which may come from a read error. V gene TRBV7-9 combines with J gene TRBJ2-1; the match to TRBD2 covers 13 bases. The V gene's germline CDR1 is SEHNR and CDR2 FQNEAQ (reference sequence). The CDR3 is made up of 15 amino acids. The CDR3 here is CSSQIGLAGDNEQFF. As DNA, the CDR3 is TGTTCCAGCCAAATCGGACTAGCGGGGGACAATGAGCAGTTCTTC.

J is TRBJ2-2 and V is TRBV14; 10 bases agree with TRBD2. The V gene's germline CDR1 is SGHDN and CDR2 FVKESK. This CDR3 has 15 residues. Trimming cost V 3 bases and J 7 bases; bases outside gene matches: 5. CDR3 sequence: CASSQTSGQVGELFF. CDR3 in DNA: TGTGCCAGCAGCCAGACTAGCGGGCAAGTCGGGGAGCTGTTTTTT.

This rearrangement joins TRBV6-4 to TRBJ1-2; 10 nucleotides agree with TRBD1. Trimming removed 6 bases from V and 4 bases from J; junction bases left unmatched: 2. The CDR3 runs 13 residues. Per the germline V gene, CDR1 is MRHNA and CDR2 is SNTAGT. In DNA, the CDR3 is TGTGCCAGCAGCCGGACAGGGGGCTATGGCTACACCTTC. Its translation is CASSRTGGYGYTF.

The table lists this clone with a count of one. The chain is built from TRBV27 and TRBJ2-7; no definite D call. Germline V CDR1 and CDR2: MNHEY, SMNVEV (reference sequence). Trimming pared 5 bases from V and 1 base from J, leaving 15 bases between. This CDR3 has 15 residues. The chain's CDR3 is CASSPSLGGSYEQYF. The CDR3 DNA sequence: TGTGCCAGCAGTCCCTCCCTAGGTGGATCCTACGAGCAGTACTTC.